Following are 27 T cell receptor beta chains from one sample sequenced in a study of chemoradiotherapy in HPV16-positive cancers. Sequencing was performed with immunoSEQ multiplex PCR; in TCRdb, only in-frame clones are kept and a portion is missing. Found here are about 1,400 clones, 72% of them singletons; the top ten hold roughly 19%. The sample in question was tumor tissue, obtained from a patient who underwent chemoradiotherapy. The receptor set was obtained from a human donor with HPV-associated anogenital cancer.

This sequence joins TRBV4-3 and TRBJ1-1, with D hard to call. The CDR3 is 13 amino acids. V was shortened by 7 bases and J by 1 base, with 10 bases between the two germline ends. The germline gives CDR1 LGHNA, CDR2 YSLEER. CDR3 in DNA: TGCGCCAGCAACCCACAGAGGAACACTGAAGCTTTCTTT. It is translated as CASNPQRNTEAFF.

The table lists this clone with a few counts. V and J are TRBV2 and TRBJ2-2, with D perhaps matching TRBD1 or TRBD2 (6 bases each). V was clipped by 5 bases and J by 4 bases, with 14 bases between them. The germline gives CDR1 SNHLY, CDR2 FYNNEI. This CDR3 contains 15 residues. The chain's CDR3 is CASSKGGTSTGELFF. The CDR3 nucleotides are TGTGCCAGCAGTAAAGGGGGGACAAGCACCGGGGAGCTGTTTTTT.

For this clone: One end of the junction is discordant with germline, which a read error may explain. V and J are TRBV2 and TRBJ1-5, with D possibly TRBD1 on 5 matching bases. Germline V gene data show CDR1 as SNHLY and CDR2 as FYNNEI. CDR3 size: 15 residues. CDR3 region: CASGEIQGGNQPQHF. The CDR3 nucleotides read TGTGCCAGCGGTGAGATTCAGGGCGGGAATCAGCCCCAGCATTTT.

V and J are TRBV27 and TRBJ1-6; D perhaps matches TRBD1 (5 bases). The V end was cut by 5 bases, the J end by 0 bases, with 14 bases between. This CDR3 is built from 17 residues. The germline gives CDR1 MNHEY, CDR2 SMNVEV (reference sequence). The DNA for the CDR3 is TGTGCCAGCAGTATGGGACTGCTGAGCTCCTATAATTCACCCCTCCACTTT. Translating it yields CASSMGLLSSYNSPLHF.

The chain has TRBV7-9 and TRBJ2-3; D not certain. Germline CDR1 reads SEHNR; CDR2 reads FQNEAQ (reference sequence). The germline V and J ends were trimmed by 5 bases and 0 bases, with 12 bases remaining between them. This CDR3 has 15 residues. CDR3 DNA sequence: TGTGCCAGCAGCACCCTGCACTATAGCACAGATACGCAGTATTTT. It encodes CASSTLHYSTDTQYF.

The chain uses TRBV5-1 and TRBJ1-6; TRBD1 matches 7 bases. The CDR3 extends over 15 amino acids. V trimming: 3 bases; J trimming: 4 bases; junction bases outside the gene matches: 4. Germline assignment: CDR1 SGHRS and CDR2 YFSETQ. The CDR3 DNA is TGCGCCAGCAGCTGGGCGACAGGGTATAATTCACCCCTCCACTTT. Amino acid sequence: CASSWATGYNSPLHF.

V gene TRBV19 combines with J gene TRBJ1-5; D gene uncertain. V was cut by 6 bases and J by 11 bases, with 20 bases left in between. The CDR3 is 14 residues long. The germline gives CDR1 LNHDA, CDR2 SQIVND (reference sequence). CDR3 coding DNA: TGTGCCAGTAGAACTGGGGTGCGCCTCGGAGCCCAGCATTTT. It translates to CASRTGVRLGAQHF.

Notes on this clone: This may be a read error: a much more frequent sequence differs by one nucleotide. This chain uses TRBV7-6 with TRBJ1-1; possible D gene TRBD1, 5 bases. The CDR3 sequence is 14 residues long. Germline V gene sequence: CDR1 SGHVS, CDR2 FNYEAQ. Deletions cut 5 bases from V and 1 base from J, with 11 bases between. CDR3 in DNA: TGTGCCAGCAGCCCAGAGAGGGGGAACACTGAAGCTTTCTTT. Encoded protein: CASSPERGNTEAFF. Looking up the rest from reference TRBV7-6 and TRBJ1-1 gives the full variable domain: GAGVSQSPRYKVTKRGQDVALRCDPISGHVSLYWYRQALGQGPEFLTYFNYEAQQDKSGLPNDRFSAERPEGSISTLTIQRTEQRDSAMYRCASSPERGNTEAFFGQGTRLTVV.

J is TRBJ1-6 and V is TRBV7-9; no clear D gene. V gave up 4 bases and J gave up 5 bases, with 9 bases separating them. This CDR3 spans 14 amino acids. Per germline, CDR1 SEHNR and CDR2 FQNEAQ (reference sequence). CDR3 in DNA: TGTGCCAGCAGCTCGACATCTAATAATTCACCCCTCCACTTT. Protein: CASSSTSNNSPLHF.

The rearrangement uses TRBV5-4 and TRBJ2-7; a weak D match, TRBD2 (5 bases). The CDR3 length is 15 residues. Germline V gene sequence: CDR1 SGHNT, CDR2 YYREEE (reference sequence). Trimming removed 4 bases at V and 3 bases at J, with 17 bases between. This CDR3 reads CASSPGGARDYEQYF. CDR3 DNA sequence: TGTGCCAGCAGCCCCGGAGGAGCCAGAGACTACGAGCAGTACTTC.

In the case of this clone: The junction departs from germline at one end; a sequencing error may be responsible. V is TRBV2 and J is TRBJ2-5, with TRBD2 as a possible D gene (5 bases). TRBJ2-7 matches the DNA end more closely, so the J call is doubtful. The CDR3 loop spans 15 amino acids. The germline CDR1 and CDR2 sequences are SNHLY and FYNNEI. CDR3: CAGSPVERSSYEQYF. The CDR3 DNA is TGTGCCGGCAGCCCAGTCGAGCGGAGCTCCTACGAGCAGTACTTC.

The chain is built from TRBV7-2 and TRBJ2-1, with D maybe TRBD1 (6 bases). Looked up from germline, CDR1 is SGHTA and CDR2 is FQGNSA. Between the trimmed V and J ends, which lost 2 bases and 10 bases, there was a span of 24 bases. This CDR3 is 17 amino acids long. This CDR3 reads CASSLRSRAAKGGEQFF. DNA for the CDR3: TGTGCCAGCAGCTTAAGGTCAAGAGCCGCTAAAGGGGGAGAGCAGTTCTTC.

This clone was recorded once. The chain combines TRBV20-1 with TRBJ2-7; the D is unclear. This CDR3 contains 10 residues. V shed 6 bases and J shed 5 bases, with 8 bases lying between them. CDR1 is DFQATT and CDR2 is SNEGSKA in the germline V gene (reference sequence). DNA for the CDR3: TGCAGTGCCCTAGGCAACGAGCAGTACTTC. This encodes CSALGNEQYF.

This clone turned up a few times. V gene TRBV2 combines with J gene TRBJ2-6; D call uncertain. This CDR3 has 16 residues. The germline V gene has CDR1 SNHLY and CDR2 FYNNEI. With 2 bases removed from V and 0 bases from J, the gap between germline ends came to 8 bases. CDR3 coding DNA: TGTGCCAGCAGTGAACTTGGGAACTCTGGGGCCAACGTCCTGACTTTC. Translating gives CASSELGNSGANVLTF.

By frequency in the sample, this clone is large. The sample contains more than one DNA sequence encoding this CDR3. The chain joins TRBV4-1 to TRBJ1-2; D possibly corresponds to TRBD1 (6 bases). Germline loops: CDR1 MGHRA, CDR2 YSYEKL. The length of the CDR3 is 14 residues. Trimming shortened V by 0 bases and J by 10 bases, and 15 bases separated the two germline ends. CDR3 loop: CASSQDRLTGYYTF. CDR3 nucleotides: TGCGCCAGCAGCCAAGATAGACTGACAGGCTACTACACCTTC.

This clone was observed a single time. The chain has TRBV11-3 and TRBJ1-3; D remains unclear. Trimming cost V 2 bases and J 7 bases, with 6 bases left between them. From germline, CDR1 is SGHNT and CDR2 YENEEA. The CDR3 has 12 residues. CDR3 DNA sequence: TGTGCCAGCAGCTTAACCAGGAACACCATATATTTT. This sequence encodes CASSLTRNTIYF.

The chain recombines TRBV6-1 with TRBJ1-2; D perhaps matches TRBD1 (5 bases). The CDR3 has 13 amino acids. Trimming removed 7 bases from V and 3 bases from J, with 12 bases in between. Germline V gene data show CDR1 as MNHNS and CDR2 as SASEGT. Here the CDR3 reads CASTPGPYYGYTF. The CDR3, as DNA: TGTGCCAGCACCCCGGGACCATACTATGGCTACACCTTC.

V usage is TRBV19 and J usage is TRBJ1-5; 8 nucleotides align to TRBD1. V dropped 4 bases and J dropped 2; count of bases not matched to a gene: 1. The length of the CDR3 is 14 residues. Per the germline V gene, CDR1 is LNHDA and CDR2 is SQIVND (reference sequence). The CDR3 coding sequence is TGTGCCAGTAGTAGACAGGGGCGCAATCAGCCCCAGCATTTT. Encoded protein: CASSRQGRNQPQHF.

The CDR3 DNA reads as TGTGCCAGCAGAGAGATACACGGCACTGAAGCTTTCTTT. Encoded protein: CASREIHGTEAFF. The J gene is TRBJ1-1, the V gene TRBV6-5; D gene ambiguous. The germline V and J ends were trimmed by 6 bases and 4 bases, with 12 bases remaining between them. Germline V CDR1 and CDR2: MNHEY, SVGAGI. The CDR3 is 13 amino acids.

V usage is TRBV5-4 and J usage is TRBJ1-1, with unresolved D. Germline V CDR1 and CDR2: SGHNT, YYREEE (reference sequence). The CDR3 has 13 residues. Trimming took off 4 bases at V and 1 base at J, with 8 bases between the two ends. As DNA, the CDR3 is TGTGCCAGCAGCCCCTTGGAGAACACTGAAGCTTTCTTT. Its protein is CASSPLENTEAFF.

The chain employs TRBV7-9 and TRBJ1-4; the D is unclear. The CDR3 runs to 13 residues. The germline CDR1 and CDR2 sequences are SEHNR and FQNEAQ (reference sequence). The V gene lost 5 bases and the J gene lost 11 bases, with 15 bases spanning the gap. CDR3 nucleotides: TGTGCCAGCAGCCCAGAGTCCGAGAGGAAACTGTTTTTT. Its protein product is CASSPESERKLFF.

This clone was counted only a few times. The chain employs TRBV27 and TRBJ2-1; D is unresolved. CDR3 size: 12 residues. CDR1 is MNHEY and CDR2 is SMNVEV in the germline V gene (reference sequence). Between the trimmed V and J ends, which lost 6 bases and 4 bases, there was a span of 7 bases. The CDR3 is CASRDGYNEQFF. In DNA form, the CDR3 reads TGTGCCAGCAGGGATGGGTACAATGAGCAGTTCTTC.

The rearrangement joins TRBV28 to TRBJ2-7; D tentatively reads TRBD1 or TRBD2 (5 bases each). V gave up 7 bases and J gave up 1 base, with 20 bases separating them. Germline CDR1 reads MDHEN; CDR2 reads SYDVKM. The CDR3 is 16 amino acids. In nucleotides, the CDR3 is TGTGCCAGCACCTCCGCCGGGACGGTGGCTTCCTACGAGCAGTACTTC. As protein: CASTSAGTVASYEQYF.

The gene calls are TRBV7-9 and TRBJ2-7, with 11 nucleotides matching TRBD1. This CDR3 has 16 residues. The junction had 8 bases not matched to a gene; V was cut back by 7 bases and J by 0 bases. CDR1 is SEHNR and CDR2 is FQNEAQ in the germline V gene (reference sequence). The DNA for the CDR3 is TGTGCCAGCATCCCAGGAGGGACAGGGGGCTCCTACGAGCAGTACTTC. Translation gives CASIPGGTGGSYEQYF.

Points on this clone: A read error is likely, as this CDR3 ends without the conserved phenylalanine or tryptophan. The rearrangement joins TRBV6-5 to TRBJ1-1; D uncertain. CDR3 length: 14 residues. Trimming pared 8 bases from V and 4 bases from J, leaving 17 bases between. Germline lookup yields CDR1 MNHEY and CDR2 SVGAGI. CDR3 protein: CASFAYWEGTEAFL. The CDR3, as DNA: TGTGCCAGCTTTGCGTATTGGGAGGGCACTGAAGCTTTCCTT.

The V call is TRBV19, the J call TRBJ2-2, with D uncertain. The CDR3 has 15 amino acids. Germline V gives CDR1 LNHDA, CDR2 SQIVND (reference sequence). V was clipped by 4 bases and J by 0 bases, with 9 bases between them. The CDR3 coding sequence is TGTGCCAGTAGTAGGACGGCCCCGAACACCGGGGAGCTGTTTTTT. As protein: CASSRTAPNTGELFF.

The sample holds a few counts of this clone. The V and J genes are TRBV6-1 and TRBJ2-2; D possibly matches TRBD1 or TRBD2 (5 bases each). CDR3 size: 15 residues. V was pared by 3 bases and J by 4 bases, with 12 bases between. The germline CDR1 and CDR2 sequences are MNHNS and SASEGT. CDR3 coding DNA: TGTGCCAGCAGTGAGGTGTTGAGGGGCACCGGGGAGCTGTTTTTT. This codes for CASSEVLRGTGELFF.